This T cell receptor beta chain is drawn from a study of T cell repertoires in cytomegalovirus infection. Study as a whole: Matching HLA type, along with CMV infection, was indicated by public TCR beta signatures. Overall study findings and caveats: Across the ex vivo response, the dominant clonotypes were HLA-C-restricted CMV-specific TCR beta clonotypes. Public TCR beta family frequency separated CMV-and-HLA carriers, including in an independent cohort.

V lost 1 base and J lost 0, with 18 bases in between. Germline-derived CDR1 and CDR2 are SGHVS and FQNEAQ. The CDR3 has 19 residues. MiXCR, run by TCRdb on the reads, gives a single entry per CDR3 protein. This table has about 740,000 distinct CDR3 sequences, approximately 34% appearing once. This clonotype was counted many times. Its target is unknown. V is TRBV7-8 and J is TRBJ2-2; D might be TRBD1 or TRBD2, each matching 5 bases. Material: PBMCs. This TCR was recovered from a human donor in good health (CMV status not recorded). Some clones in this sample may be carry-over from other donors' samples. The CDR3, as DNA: TGTGCCAGCAGCTTAGTTCGCCGGGACGGACTCACGAACACCGGGGAGCTGTTTTTT. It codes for CASSLVRRDGLTNTGELFF.